These 2 T cell receptor beta chains were all obtained from the same sample, sequenced in a study of identical twins. MiXCR, run by TCRdb on the 5' RACE reads, gives a single entry per CDR3 protein. The data hold around 250,000 distinct CDR3 sequences, with roughly 7% observed a single time. These data were also filed under a second study, of yellow fever vaccine responses in identical twins.

Source material: memory (CD45RO+) T cells sorted from blood. All receptors derive from a woman aged 18-29 years in good health.

This clonotype was counted between two and nine times. The CDR3 loop is CSGISGGPYEQYV. The DNA of the CDR3 is TGCAGTGGTATTAGCGGGGGTCCCTACGAGCAGTACGTC. The chain is built from TRBV20-1 and TRBJ2-7; TRBD2 matches 9 bases. The CDR3 spans 13 residues. Losses at the gene ends were 7 bases for V and 2 bases for J; bases not matched to a gene: 6. Germline lookup yields CDR1 DFQATT and CDR2 SNEGSKA (reference sequence).

This clonotype came up a few times. The chain has TRBV3-1 and TRBJ2-3; 7 nucleotides line up with TRBD2. Germline trimming cut 6 bases from V and 1 base from J; bases unmatched to any gene: 7. The CDR3 spans 15 residues. Per germline, CDR1 LGHDT and CDR2 YNNKEL (reference sequence). The CDR3 sequence is CASRRGSSGTDTQYF. CDR3 DNA sequence: TGTGCCAGCAGGCGCGGGAGTTCGGGCACAGATACGCAGTATTTT.